These 6 T cell receptor beta chains originate from one sample sequenced in a study of cytomegalovirus exposure and HLA in healthy donors. The PCR ran on 60 Vbeta and 13 Jbeta primers. This table comes from immunoSEQ multiplex PCR, and its TCRdb copy is limited to in-frame clones, with some not included. The sample carries about 95,000 clones, around four fifths recorded once. The specimen was PBMCs. The origin of the receptors is a woman aged 40 to 55 in good health and CMV-seropositive.

The rearrangement uses TRBV27 and TRBJ2-7; 11 bases fit TRBD2. V shed 5 bases, J shed 4 bases, and the junction held 4 bases outside the gene matches. This CDR3 spans 14 amino acids. Germline CDR1 MNHEY, CDR2 SMNVEV (reference sequence). The DNA of the CDR3 is TGTGCCAGCAGTGTAGCGGGAGGGCCGTACGAGCAGTACTTC. Encoded protein: CASSVAGGPYEQYF.

In its sample, this clone was seen once. The V and J genes are TRBV27 and TRBJ2-3, with 11 bases fitting TRBD2. Germline V gene lookup returns CDR1 MNHEY and CDR2 SMNVEV (reference sequence). The CDR3 sequence is 16 residues long. The V and J ends lost 5 bases and 9 bases, in that order; junction bases with no gene match: 13. The CDR3 loop is CASSHLAGGPGGTQYF. Here the CDR3 DNA reads TGTGCCAGCAGTCATCTAGCGGGAGGCCCTGGTGGGACGCAGTATTTT.

The chain combines TRBV6-5 with TRBJ2-7; 13 bases agree with TRBD2. Germline V CDR1 and CDR2: MNHEY, SVGAGI. The CDR3 sequence is 15 residues long. The trim removed 4 bases at V and 5 bases at J, leaving 5 bases unmatched. The DNA of the CDR3 is TGTGCCAGCAGTTCGGGACTAGCGGGAATAAACGAGCAGTACTTC. Translating gives CASSSGLAGINEQYF.

The chain couples TRBV5-4 to TRBJ2-7, with TRBD2 identical over 10 bases. Germline values: CDR1 SGHNT, CDR2 YYREEE (reference sequence). Losses at the gene ends were 2 bases for V and 4 bases for J; bases not matched to a gene: 6. The CDR3 contains 15 residues. CDR3: CASSFKAGGPYEQYF. CDR3 sequence (DNA): TGTGCCAGCAGCTTTAAAGCGGGAGGGCCTTACGAGCAGTACTTC.

The chain links TRBV19 to TRBJ2-2; weak D call: TRBD1 (5 bases). CDR3 length: 15 amino acids. Germline assignment: CDR1 LNHDA and CDR2 SQIVND (reference sequence). V was trimmed by 5 bases and J by 0 bases, leaving 10 bases between them. The CDR3 sequence: CASSSGHPNTGELFF. DNA of the CDR3: TGTGCCAGTAGTTCAGGACACCCGAACACCGGGGAGCTGTTTTTT.

A few counts support this clone. The chain uses TRBV11-2 and TRBJ2-7, with 7 bases lining up with TRBD2. The junction had 11 bases not matched to a gene; V was cut back by 3 bases and J by 6 bases. The CDR3 has 15 amino acids. Germline-derived CDR1 and CDR2 are SGHAT and FQNNGV. In nucleotides, the CDR3 is TGTGCCAGCAGCTTCCAGGCGGGAGCACTGGTCGAGCAGTACTTC. It is translated as CASSFQAGALVEQYF.